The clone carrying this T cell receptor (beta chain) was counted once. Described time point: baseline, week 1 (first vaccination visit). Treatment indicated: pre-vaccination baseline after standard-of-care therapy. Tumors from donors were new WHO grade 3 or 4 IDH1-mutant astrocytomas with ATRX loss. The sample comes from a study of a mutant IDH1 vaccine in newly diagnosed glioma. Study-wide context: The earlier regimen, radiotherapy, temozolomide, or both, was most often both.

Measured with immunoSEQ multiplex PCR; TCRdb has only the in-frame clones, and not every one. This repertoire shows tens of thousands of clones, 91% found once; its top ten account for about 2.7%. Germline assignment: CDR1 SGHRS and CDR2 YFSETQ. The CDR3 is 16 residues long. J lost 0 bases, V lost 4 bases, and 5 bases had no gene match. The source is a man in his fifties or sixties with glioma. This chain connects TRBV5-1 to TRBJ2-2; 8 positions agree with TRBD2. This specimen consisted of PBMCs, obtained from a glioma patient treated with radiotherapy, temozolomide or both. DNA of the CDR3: TGCGCCAGCAGCGGGGGACTAGACGCGAACACCGGGGAGCTGTTTTTT. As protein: CASSGGLDANTGELFF.